Listed below are T cell receptor beta chains from one sample, sequenced in a study of T cell changes during pregnancy in multiple sclerosis. Sequenced by immunoSEQ multiplex PCR; TCRdb stores in-frame clones only, minus some. The sample carries some 70,000 clones, about 90% recorded once. The material sequenced was peripheral blood, taken in the second trimester of pregnancy. The receptors stem from a female donor with multiple sclerosis, enrolled in a pregnancy study. The CDR3 runs from the conserved cysteine through the conserved F or W. D genes are given only for firm matches. Some rows mark clone size as missing; the rest say once, few, many or name a class of expanded clone.

clone_size,d_call,j_call,v_call,cdr3_nt,cdr3_aa
NA,NA,TRBJ1-4,TRBV6-4,TGTGCCCGCCAGGTCAGGGCCCCTCCCGGACGATCTAATGAAAAACTGTTTTTT,CARQVRAPPGRSNEKLFF
NA,TRBD1,TRBJ1-4,TRBV2,TGTTTATGGACAGGGACTAATGAAAAACTGTTTTTT,CLWTGTNEKLFF
NA,NA,TRBJ2-7,TRBV6-6,TGTGCCAGCAGTTATGACTGGTACTACGAGCAGTACTTC,CASSYDWYYEQYF
NA,TRBD2,TRBJ2-7,TRBV18,TGTGCCAGCTCACCGGTGGCGGGGGACTCCTACGAGCAGTACTTC,CASSPVAGDSYEQYF
NA,TRBD2,TRBJ2-3,TRBV6-4,TGTGCCAGCAGTGTAACTAGCGGGGCAGATACGCAGTATTTT,CASSVTSGADTQYF
NA,NA,TRBJ2-3,TRBV19,TGTGCCAGTAGCCGGGGGGCCTGGGTTGGCACAGATACGCAGTATTTT,CASSRGAWVGTDTQYF
NA,TRBD1,TRBJ1-5,TRBV9,TGTGCCAGTGGGGACAGTTATCAGCCCCAGCATTTT,CASGDSYQPQHF
once,NA,TRBJ2-1,TRBV30,TGTGCCTGGAGTGGGGGGGGGCCGGGTGAGCAGTTCTTC,CAWSGGGPGEQFF
NA,TRBD2,TRBJ2-3,TRBV4-3,TGCGCCAGCAGCCAAGTGGGCAGCGGGGGGGCATTGGATACGCAGTATTTT,CASSQVGSGGALDTQYF
NA,NA,TRBJ1-2,TRBV6-1,TGTGCCAGCAGTGAAGCTACGACAGCTAACTATGGCTACACCTTC,CASSEATTANYGYTF
few,TRBD2,TRBJ2-1,TRBV18,TGTGCCAGCTCACCACAGACTAGCGGGGCCAATGAGCAGTTCTTC,CASSPQTSGANEQFF
once,NA,TRBJ1-4,TRBV9,TGTGCCAGCAGCGAGTCAGATGAAAAACTGTTTTTT,CASSESDEKLFF
once,TRBD1,TRBJ2-3,TRBV25-1,TGTGCCAGCGTAGCAGAGACAGGGCGGCCAGATACGCAGTATTTT,CASVAETGRPDTQYF
once,NA,TRBJ2-7,TRBV5-8,TGTGCCAGCAGCTTGTTGCGCGTCGAGCAGTACTTC,CASSLLRVEQYF
NA,NA,TRBJ1-4,TRBV15,TGTGCCACCAGCAGAGATTTGGGGACATTTAATGAAAAACTGTTTTTT,CATSRDLGTFNEKLFF
NA,TRBD2,TRBJ2-7,TRBV27,TGTGCCAGCAGTCGAGCGGGGCCTTCCTACGAGCAGTACTTC,CASSRAGPSYEQYF